This T cell receptor (beta chain) was profiled in a study of coeliac disease (dated by TCRdb to 2022 to 2024). At the level of the whole study: Because high-resolution HLA typing was not available, biased TRBV7-2 usage was queried as a proof of principle. Next-generation sequencing of rearranged TRB and TRG CDR3 regions was applied to small intestinal lymphocyte fractions from coeliac and non-coeliac patients. The goal was to describe the TR repertoires of small intestinal T cells in active coeliac disease, in refractory type I coeliac disease, and in coeliac disease treated with a gluten-free diet. Of the roughly 30 patients in the full study, roughly 22 had coeliac disease confirmed by serology and 8 were controls with non-small intestinal disorders. TRB sequencing was successfully performed on samples from around 30 subjects, among which 24 paired bulk unsorted intraepithelial and lamina propria cell samples were included.

The cysteine opens and the phenylalanine closes a CDR3 of 17 amino acids. The DNA shown is the 51-base CDR3, in frame from base 1. V loses 1 base, J loses 2 bases, and the germline ends lie 17 bases apart. About this clone: What this receptor recognizes is not known. No base quality information exists; no much larger clone differs at one position.

Library prep was done by the immunoSEQ multiplex PCR assay. The TR loci were subjected to amplification by multiplexed PCR, for which V gene segments served as targets of the forward primers and J gene segments as targets of the reverse primers. The amplified CDR3 regions were sequenced using the Illumina HiSeq System. For the original study's pipeline: A nearest-neighbour algorithm merged closely related reads to remove PCR and sequencing errors and collapse data into unique sequences. Two measures summarised the repertoires: clonality, and T cell density, defined as TR molecules per amount of genomic DNA input. CDR3 amino acid sequences present in at least 80% of unsorted samples were defined as public TRs, and these public TRs were then tested for differential abundance between coeliac and control samples. Every lamina propria sample was checked against a list of 200 to 250 published gliadin-specific TRB sequences. Disease-group differences in clonality and density were tested with Kruskal-Wallis tests followed by Dunn post-tests. In its TCRdb copy, this immuneACCESS table keeps in-frame sequences only and misses some clones. Where compared with another copy, unresolved V genes explain less than half of these, and the others have no known cause. The D gene and trimming were derived from the DNA, and the V and J assignments and clone size from that table. The sample yields about 3,000 clones; 63% were counted once. The ten top clones hold about a sixth of the sample.

Aliquots of approximately 490,000 cells were frozen in DMSO/FBS in liquid nitrogen, and one aliquot per fraction was used for sequencing. Every one of the 30 patients in the study had endoscopy and a small intestinal biopsy. Lamina propria cells were released by collagenase digestion of the biopsy tissue left over after intraepithelial cell isolation. The Qiagen DNeasy blood extraction kit was used to extract genomic DNA from the frozen unsorted cell fractions. Findings and caveats that apply to the study as a whole: Published gliadin-specific TRB sequences were detected in about 45% of the 18 coeliac lamina propria samples but in only 1 of 6 controls. In the authors' view, the approach was unsuitable for unbiased detection of gliadin-specific T cells, since gliadin-specific T cells are scarce and rarely shared between patients. Separating intraepithelial cells from lamina propria cells did not give high-purity fractions, so cross-contamination between the two compartments may have occurred. Lower clonality than in controls was observed in the TRB and TRG repertoires of active coeliac intraepithelial and lamina propria samples, suggesting that diverse T cells were recruited. TRB repertoires were largely private; most amino acid sequences were unique to one sample, and V-gene usage did not differ significantly by disease group.

This clonotype originated in a woman aged 45-65 years without celiac disease. The sequenced sample consisted of lymphocytes from the gut lamina propria. The cell subset or site label on this specimen signifies: lamina propria cell (LPC) fraction of small intestinal biopsy. The chain uses TRBV23-1 and TRBJ1-1; the D gene is perhaps TRBD1, on 6 matching bases. TRBV23-1 is known as an ORF, though its function is uncertain. The nucleotide sequence is TGCGCCAGCAGTCAATTAAGGACAAGAGGGGGTAACACTGAAGCTTTCTTT. The translation is CASSQLRTRGGNTEAFF.